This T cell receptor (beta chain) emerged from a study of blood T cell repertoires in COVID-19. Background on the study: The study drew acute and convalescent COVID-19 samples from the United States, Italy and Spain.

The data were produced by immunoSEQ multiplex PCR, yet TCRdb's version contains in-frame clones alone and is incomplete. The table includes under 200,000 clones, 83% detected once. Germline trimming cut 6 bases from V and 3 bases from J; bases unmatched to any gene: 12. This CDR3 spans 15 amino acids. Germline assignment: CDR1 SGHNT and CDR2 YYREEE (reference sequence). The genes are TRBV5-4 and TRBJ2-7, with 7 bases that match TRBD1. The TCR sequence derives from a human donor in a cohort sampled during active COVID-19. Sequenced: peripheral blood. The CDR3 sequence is CASTPVPDRDYEQYF. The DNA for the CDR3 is TGTGCCAGCACCCCCGTGCCTGACAGGGACTACGAGCAGTACTTC.